Below, 5 T cell receptor beta chains from the same sample are listed, as sequenced in a study of cytomegalovirus exposure and HLA in healthy donors. PCR primers comprised 60 Vbeta and 13 Jbeta primers. Assay: immunoSEQ multiplex PCR; the TCRdb copy retains only in-frame clones and omits some. This sample has 150,000 to 200,000 clones; approximately 80% occur once, and the top ten carry 0.85% to 1.4%. Source material: PBMCs. The receptors shown here come from a woman in her forties in good health and CMV-seronegative.

V is TRBV27 and J is TRBJ1-2, with 7 bases fitting TRBD1. The germline V gene encodes CDR1 MNHEY and CDR2 SMNVEV (reference sequence). Trimming took 5 bases from V and 6 from J; bases not matched to a gene: 12. The CDR3 loop spans 15 amino acids. CDR3 protein: CASSREGAVLDGYTF. In DNA, the CDR3 is TGTGCCAGCAGTCGCGAGGGGGCAGTATTGGATGGCTACACCTTC.

This chain connects TRBV7-2 to TRBJ2-1, with a weak D call TRBD1 (7 bases). The CDR3 consists of 16 residues. CDR1 is SGHTA and CDR2 is FQGNSA in the germline V gene. The V and J ends lost 4 bases and 5 bases respectively, with 18 bases between them. CDR3 loop: CASSSLRRGRNNEQFF. Here the CDR3 DNA reads TGTGCCAGCAGCTCTTTAAGGAGGGGGCGTAACAATGAGCAGTTCTTC.

This clone was seen just once. The chain couples TRBV21-1 to TRBJ2-7; the table's D call, TRBD2, has no DNA check behind it. TRBV21-1 is designated a pseudogene. CDR3 length equals 16 residues. The CDR3 is CVSSKRLAGPSYEQYV. CDR3 DNA sequence: TGTGTCAGCAGCAAAAGATTAGCGGGACCCTCCTACGAGCAGTACGTC.

This sequence joins TRBV19 and TRBJ1-5; 9 bases fit TRBD1. Germline assignment: CDR1 LNHDA and CDR2 SQIVND (reference sequence). The CDR3 totals 13 residues. V shed 5 bases, J shed 7 bases, and the junction held 3 bases outside the gene matches. The CDR3 sequence: CASSDRGAQPQHF. CDR3 DNA: TGTGCCAGTAGTGACAGGGGGGCACAGCCCCAGCATTTT.

V is TRBV2 and J is TRBJ1-4; D perhaps matches TRBD1 (6 bases). V shed 4 bases and J shed 8 bases, with 8 bases lying between them. CDR3 length equals 12 residues. Germline V gene data show CDR1 as SNHLY and CDR2 as FYNNEI. The CDR3 sequence: CASSGQEEKLFF. The CDR3 DNA follows: TGTGCCAGCAGTGGACAGGAAGAAAAACTGTTTTTT. The whole variable domain, remainder taken from reference TRBV2 and TRBJ1-4, is EPEVTQTPSHQVTQMGQEVILRCVPISNHLYFYWYRQILGQKVEFLVSFYNNEISEKSEIFDDQFSVERPDGSNFTLKIRSTKLEDSAMYFCASSGQEEKLFFGSGTQLSVL.